Listed here are 26 T cell receptor beta chains from one sample, sequenced in a study of cytomegalovirus exposure and HLA in healthy donors. The PCR contained 60 Vbeta and 13 Jbeta primers. Clones were sequenced by immunoSEQ multiplex PCR, and TCRdb holds only the in-frame ones, with some missing. The sample carries about 60,000 clones, roughly 80% recorded once. The sample was PBMCs. The receptors shown here come from a woman aged 40 to 50 in good health and CMV-seropositive.

V gene TRBV7-6 combines with J gene TRBJ2-7, with TRBD1 matching over 7 bases. This CDR3 has 13 residues. Germline loops: CDR1 SGHVS, CDR2 FNYEAQ. Trimming removed 4 bases from V and 3 bases from J; junction bases left unmatched: 3. CDR3 residues: CASSSYRGYEQYF. For the CDR3, the DNA is TGTGCCAGCAGCTCTTACAGGGGCTACGAGCAGTACTTC. Full variable domain (missing parts from reference TRBV7-6 and TRBJ2-7): GAGVSQSPRYKVTKRGQDVALRCDPISGHVSLYWYRQALGQGPEFLTYFNYEAQQDKSGLPNDRFSAERPEGSISTLTIQRTEQRDSAMYRCASSSYRGYEQYFGPGTRLTVT.

The gene calls are TRBV14 and TRBJ1-3, with D hard to call. From germline, CDR1 is SGHDN and CDR2 FVKESK. Trimming shortened V by 1 base and J by 4 bases, and 11 bases separated the two germline ends. This CDR3 is 15 amino acids long. CDR3 DNA sequence: TGTGCCAGCAGCCAAGGGGTCGGGAGAGGAAACACCATATATTTT. Protein product: CASSQGVGRGNTIYF. Filled out from reference TRBV14 and TRBJ1-3, the complete variable domain reads EAGVTQFPSHSVIEKGQTVTLRCDPISGHDNLYWYRRVMGKEIKFLLHFVKESKQDESGMPNNRFLAERTGGTYSTLKVQPAELEDSGVYFCASSQGVGRGNTIYFGEGSWLTVV.

The gene calls are TRBV6-4 and TRBJ1-2; 10 nucleotides align to TRBD1. Germline CDR1 MRHNA, CDR2 SNTAGT. This CDR3 is built from 15 residues. The V and J ends lost 4 bases and 2 bases, in that order; junction bases with no gene match: 4. For the CDR3, the DNA is TGTGCCAGCAGTGCCAGACAGGGGGCGAACTATGGCTACACCTTC. As protein: CASSARQGANYGYTF.

The chain is built from TRBV10-3 and TRBJ1-1; 9 bases fit TRBD1. This CDR3 contains 14 residues. V dropped 5 bases and J dropped 5; count of bases not matched to a gene: 6. The germline CDR1 and CDR2 sequences are ENHRY and SYGVKD. The CDR3, as DNA: TGTGCCATCAGTCGGACAGGGGCGGGGACTGAAGCTTTCTTT. Its translation is CAISRTGAGTEAFF.

The rearrangement links TRBV9 to TRBJ2-1; TRBD1 agrees at 10 bases. J was trimmed by 10 bases and V by 0 bases; bases with no gene match: 7. There are 15 residues in the CDR3. The germline CDR1 and CDR2 sequences are SGDLS and YYNGEE. DNA for the CDR3: TGTGCCAGCAGCGTAGTAGGGACAGGGGTTCGGGAGCAGTTCTTC. This gives the protein CASSVVGTGVREQFF.

This chain uses TRBV11-2 with TRBJ2-7; 11 nucleotides match TRBD2. The ends lost 5 bases at V and 2 bases at J; junction bases unmatched: 5. Germline CDR1 reads SGHAT; CDR2 reads FQNNGV. The CDR3 has 15 residues. In DNA, the CDR3 is TGTGCCAGCAGCCTCGGGACTAGCGGACCCTACGAGCAGTACTTC. Translated, it gives CASSLGTSGPYEQYF. The full variable domain, with the rest looked up from reference TRBV11-2 and TRBJ2-7, is EAGVAQSPRYKIIEKRQSVAFWCNPISGHATLYWYQQILGQGPKLLIQFQNNGVVDDSQLPKDRFSAERLKGVDSTLKIQPAKLEDSAVYLCASSLGTSGPYEQYFGPGTRLTVT.

This chain links TRBV2 with TRBJ1-6, with D perhaps matching TRBD1 (5 bases). V lost 8 bases, J lost 7 bases, and 18 bases lay in between. Germline lookup yields CDR1 SNHLY and CDR2 FYNNEI. This CDR3 region has 15 residues. The CDR3 region is CASSPTAGLNSPLHF. For the CDR3, the DNA is TGTGCCAGCTCCCCTACGGCAGGGTTGAATTCACCCCTCCACTTT.

The genes are TRBV7-9 and TRBJ1-1, with D unclear. Trimming removed 5 bases from V and 7 bases from J, with 11 bases in between. CDR1 is SEHNR and CDR2 is FQNEAQ in the germline V gene (reference sequence). The CDR3 extends over 12 amino acids. The chain's CDR3 is CASSPERFEAFF. The CDR3 DNA reads as TGTGCCAGCAGCCCCGAGAGATTTGAAGCTTTCTTT.

The table lists this clone with a count of one. The chain employs TRBV5-6 and TRBJ2-7, with TRBD1 as a possible D gene (6 bases). V lost 1 base and J lost 5, with 19 bases in between. Germline CDR1 SGHDT, CDR2 YYEEEE. This CDR3 contains 16 residues. The CDR3 sequence: CASSLFGTGKIHEQYF. CDR3 bases: TGTGCCAGCAGCTTGTTCGGAACAGGGAAGATCCACGAGCAGTACTTC.

This chain uses TRBV10-1 with TRBJ1-5, with D possibly TRBD1 on 6 matching bases. V shed 9 bases and J shed 6 bases, with 15 bases lying between them. The CDR3 has 13 residues. CDR1 and CDR2 from the germline V gene are WNHNN and SYGVQD (reference sequence). This CDR3 reads CASQSGVGQPQHF. The CDR3 DNA reads TGCGCCAGTCAGTCAGGGGTCGGTCAGCCCCAGCATTTT.

This clone appeared once. This rearrangement joins TRBV6-6 to TRBJ1-2, with D possibly TRBD1 on 5 matching bases. Germline CDR1 is MNHNY and CDR2 is SVGAGI (reference sequence). V lost 2 bases to trimming and J lost 8 bases, with 18 bases between them. The CDR3 runs to 15 residues. CDR3 sequence reads: CASSYLVRDQGGYTF. CDR3 sequence (DNA): TGTGCCAGCAGTTACCTGGTGCGGGACCAGGGCGGCTACACCTTC.

The chain links TRBV9 to TRBJ2-7; 10 bases are shared with TRBD2. CDR3 length: 15 residues. The trim removed 4 bases at V and 5 bases at J, leaving 9 bases unmatched. The germline V gene has CDR1 SGDLS and CDR2 YYNGEE. The chain's CDR3 is CASSWGLAGANEQYF. The CDR3 DNA follows: TGTGCCAGCAGCTGGGGGCTAGCGGGGGCGAACGAGCAGTACTTC.

This clone has just a few counts. V is TRBV4-3 and J is TRBJ1-4; D possibly corresponds to TRBD1 (6 bases). From germline, CDR1 is LGHNA and CDR2 YSLEER. This CDR3 comprises 17 residues. V was cut by 0 bases and J by 2 bases, with 13 bases left in between. CDR3 sequence reads: CASSQDRARGTNEKLFF. In nucleotides, the CDR3 is TGCGCCAGCAGCCAAGATCGGGCAAGGGGGACTAATGAAAAACTGTTTTTT.

There are a few counts of this clone. This chain connects TRBV6-5 to TRBJ1-4; D gene unclear. Germline CDR1 reads MNHEY; CDR2 reads SVGAGI. With 0 bases removed from V and 3 bases from J, the gap between germline ends came to 8 bases. The CDR3 covers 15 residues. This CDR3 reads CASSYSSRPNEKLFF. In DNA, the CDR3 is TGTGCCAGCAGTTACTCGAGCAGGCCTAATGAAAAACTGTTTTTT.

This sequence joins TRBV5-1 and TRBJ2-5; D unclear. The DNA end favors TRBJ2-7, so the J call may be wrong. CDR1 is SGHRS, CDR2 YFSETQ, per germline. The CDR3 length is 14 residues. The CDR3 loop is CASSPESPPYEQYF. CDR3 coding DNA: TGCGCCAGCAGCCCCGAGAGTCCGCCCTACGAGCAGTACTTC.

The V and J genes are TRBV29-1 and TRBJ2-3, with TRBD1 matching 9 bases. Germline loops: CDR1 SQVTM, CDR2 ANQGSEA. This CDR3 region has 12 residues. J was trimmed by 4 bases and V by 6 bases; bases with no gene match: 2. The CDR3 sequence: CSVTGGADTQYF. The CDR3 DNA sequence: TGCAGCGTCACAGGGGGCGCAGATACGCAGTATTTT.

This clone was detected only a few times. The chain combines TRBV6-5 with TRBJ2-4; 7 positions agree with TRBD1. V lost 6 bases and J lost 1; bases outside the gene matches: 6. CDR1 and CDR2 from the germline V gene are MNHEY and SVGAGI. CDR3 size: 15 residues. CDR3 in amino acids: CASRPTGKAKNIQYF. The CDR3 region has the DNA TGTGCCAGCAGACCGACAGGGAAGGCCAAAAACATTCAGTACTTC.

The rearrangement joins TRBV6-1 to TRBJ1-1; D gene ambiguous. This CDR3 contains 19 residues. Germline CDR1 MNHNS, CDR2 SASEGT. V was cut by 0 bases and J by 5 bases, with 25 bases left in between. CDR3 loop: CASSEASAGMAVRWTEAFF. For the CDR3, the DNA is TGTGCCAGCAGTGAAGCGTCGGCAGGAATGGCCGTAAGGTGGACTGAAGCTTTCTTT.

This clone was observed once. The chain employs TRBV5-1 and TRBJ2-3; the match to TRBD2 covers 7 bases. The CDR3 is 17 residues long. V lost 2 bases to trimming and J lost 3 bases; unmatched junction nucleotides: 12. In germline, CDR1 is SGHRS, CDR2 YFSETQ. The CDR3 DNA follows: TGCGCCAGCAGCTTACTACCTGGGCTAGCGGCAACAGATACGCAGTATTTT. As protein: CASSLLPGLAATDTQYF. Together with reference TRBV5-1 and TRBJ2-3, the CDR3 gives the full variable domain: KAGVTQTPRYLIKTRGQQVTLSCSPISGHRSVSWYQQTPGQGLQFLFEYFSETQRNKGNFPGRFSGRQFSNSRSEMNVSTLELGDSALYLCASSLLPGLAATDTQYFGPGTRLTVL.

CDR3 residues: CASSSPPTGVLYGYTF. Written as DNA, the CDR3 is TGTGCCAGCAGCAGCCCCCCGACAGGCGTCTTGTATGGCTACACCTTC. The chain combines TRBV5-8 with TRBJ1-2; perhaps TRBD1 as D (6 bases). V dropped 4 bases and J dropped 5 bases, with 21 bases sitting between them. The CDR3 spans 16 residues. CDR1 and CDR2 (germline): SGHTS, YDEGEE.

The rearrangement joins TRBV19 to TRBJ1-3; possible D gene TRBD1, 5 bases. The CDR3 covers 17 residues. Germline-derived CDR1 and CDR2 are LNHDA and SQIVND (reference sequence). V was cut by 8 bases and J by 4 bases, with 24 bases left in between. The CDR3 DNA sequence: TGTGCCAGTGTCAAAAGAGTCGGGGGTTCGGCGGGAAACACCATATATTTT. Translated, it gives CASVKRVGGSAGNTIYF.

The chain joins TRBV10-1 to TRBJ1-2; D might be TRBD1 (6 bases). Per germline, CDR1 WNHNN and CDR2 SYGVQD (reference sequence). This CDR3 spans 12 amino acids. Deletions cut 9 bases from V and 13 bases from J, with 21 bases between. The CDR3 is CARTGTRFVGTF. DNA of the CDR3: TGCGCCAGGACCGGGACACGCTTCGTGGGCACCTTC.

The CDR3 here is CAISDSGTASYEQYF. CDR3 nucleotide sequence: TGTGCCATCAGTGACTCCGGGACAGCCTCCTACGAGCAGTACTTC. The V gene is TRBV10-3, the J gene TRBJ2-7; 7 bases are a match to TRBD1. Germline CDR1 reads ENHRY; CDR2 reads SYGVKD. J gave up 0 bases and V 3 bases, and 5 bases lay outside the gene matches. The CDR3 length is 15 residues.

Details on this clone: Other nucleotide sequences from this sample produce the same CDR3. The chain joins TRBV15 to TRBJ2-1; 7 bases line up with TRBD2. The CDR3 is 12 amino acids. The trim removed 9 bases at V and 13 bases at J, leaving 12 bases unmatched. The V gene's germline CDR1 is LNHNV and CDR2 YYDKDF (reference sequence). The CDR3 DNA follows: TGTGCCACTAGCGCCCGAAGCGGGGTACAGTTCTTC. This encodes CATSARSGVQFF.

The count of this clone is one. The rearrangement uses TRBV19 and TRBJ2-5; perhaps TRBD2 as D (6 bases). Germline CDR1 is LNHDA and CDR2 is SQIVND (reference sequence). V was trimmed by 5 bases and J by 4 bases, leaving 14 bases between them. The CDR3 totals 14 residues. The CDR3 nucleotides are TGTGCCAGTAGTTCGGGGGATCGGAGAGAGACCCAGTACTTC. It yields the protein CASSSGDRRETQYF.

This clone was recorded once. V is TRBV19 and J is TRBJ1-5; tentatively, D is TRBD1 (5 bases). The CDR3 is 15 amino acids. Germline V gene data show CDR1 as LNHDA and CDR2 as SQIVND (reference sequence). V lost 5 bases and J lost 5, with 16 bases in between. CDR3 sequence (DNA): TGTGCCAGTAGTTCCCGGGGAGGAGGGGATCAGCCCCAGCATTTT. It specifies CASSSRGGGDQPQHF.